This record concerns one T cell receptor (beta chain) sequence. The sample comes from a study of shared T cell receptors in the human thymus. The V and J ends lost 7 bases and 8 bases respectively, with 20 bases between them. CDR1 is SNHLY and CDR2 is FYNNEI in the germline V gene. The CDR3 runs to 14 residues. Assay used: immunoSEQ multiplex PCR; TCRdb lists only in-frame clones, some missing. The sample lists hundreds of thousands of clones, more than 75% occurring once. The same data also went into a second study, on human thymus T cells. From that second work: Obtained as resections during corrective heart surgery, the thymus tissue was then studied.

The sequence was collected from a boy in the first two years of life with a congenital heart defect. The gene calls are TRBV2 and TRBJ1-2; possible D gene TRBD1, 5 bases. Sequenced sample: thymocytes. CDR3 nucleotides: TGTGCCAGCAATAAACCCAGGGAATCTGGGGGCTACACCTTC. The encoded protein is CASNKPRESGGYTF.